Below are 5 T cell receptor beta chains sequenced from a single sample in a study of blood T cell repertoires in COVID-19. The assay was immunoSEQ multiplex PCR, and TCRdb's table has in-frame clones only and misses some. The data contain roughly 150,000 clones, more than 85% of them singletons. Source material: peripheral blood. These receptors originate from a man in his sixties with active or convalescent COVID-19.

This chain uses TRBV28 with TRBJ2-1, with TRBD2 identical over 7 bases. CDR1 MDHEN and CDR2 SYDVKM come from the germline V gene. The CDR3 is 15 amino acids. V trimming: 4 bases; J trimming: 3 bases; junction bases outside the gene matches: 6. CDR3 nucleotides: TGTGCCAGCAGTTCATGGGGGGGTGGCTACAATGAGCAGTTCTTC. Translation: CASSSWGGGYNEQFF.

This clone was detected only once. The chain combines TRBV18 with TRBJ2-2, with D possibly TRBD1 on 6 matching bases. CDR1 is KGHSH and CDR2 is LQKENI in the germline V gene. The CDR3 sequence is 15 residues long. Deletions cut 2 bases from V and 5 bases from J, with 12 bases between. The CDR3, as DNA: TGTGCCAGCTCACCATCTTTAACAGGGACCGGGGAGCTGTTTTTT. This translates into CASSPSLTGTGELFF.

The CDR3 sequence: CASRRTSGNYEQYF. CDR3 coding DNA: TGTGCCAGCAGAAGGACTAGCGGGAACTACGAGCAGTACTTC. The chain uses TRBV2 and TRBJ2-7, with 12 bases aligning to TRBD2. This CDR3 is 14 amino acids long. The germline V gene has CDR1 SNHLY and CDR2 FYNNEI. V gave up 6 bases and J gave up 3 bases; unmatched junction bases: 3. Using reference TRBV2 and TRBJ2-7 for the parts outside the CDR3, the full variable domain is EPEVTQTPSHQVTQMGQEVILRCVPISNHLYFYWYRQILGQKVEFLVSFYNNEISEKSEIFDDQFSVERPDGSNFTLKIRSTKLEDSAMYFCASRRTSGNYEQYFGPGTRLTVT.

The rearrangement uses TRBV7-2 and TRBJ1-1; D remains unclear. This CDR3 region has 14 residues. Germline-derived CDR1 and CDR2 are SGHTA and FQGNSA. V was trimmed by 1 base and J by 1 base, leaving 7 bases between them. CDR3 coding DNA: TGTGCCAGCAGCTTAGGTCGGAGGAACACTGAAGCTTTCTTT. It yields the protein CASSLGRRNTEAFF.

The chain is built from TRBV4-3 and TRBJ2-3, with 8 positions matching TRBD2. Per the germline V gene, CDR1 is LGHNA and CDR2 is YSLEER. This CDR3 comprises 18 residues. The junction had 14 bases not matched to a gene; V was cut back by 0 bases and J by 6 bases. CDR3 protein: CASSQERFIAGPGDTQYF. The CDR3 DNA reads as TGCGCCAGCAGCCAAGAAAGATTCATAGCGGGGCCGGGGGATACGCAGTATTTT.